One T cell receptor (beta chain) is described in this entry. Its specificity is not known. TCRdb's copy holds only in-frame clones and misses some; the assay was immunoSEQ multiplex PCR. The profile shows roughly 60,000 clones, over 80% of them singletons. This record belongs to a study of OX40 agonist ivuxolimab in advanced cancers. The wider study: Eligibility rules accepted prior anti-PD-1, anti-PD-L1 or anti-CTLA-4 therapy, and over 35% had some. Study-wide points: At 0.1 to 3.0 mg/kg and by week 6, clonal expansion occurred in CD4+ and CD8+ blood T cells. Determination of antigen specificity was not performed for the expanded peripheral T cells.

CDR1 and CDR2 (germline): GTSNPN, SVGIG (reference sequence). V lost 0 bases and J 3 bases, leaving 11 bases between the germline ends. The CDR3 extends over 14 amino acids. Blood got drawn at baseline, again on cycle 4 day 1, and then on cycle 7 day 1. V gene TRBV30 combines with J gene TRBJ1-1; D possibly corresponds to TRBD1 (6 bases). Specimen: CD4+ or CD8+ T cells sorted from blood, collected in a trial of the OX40 agonist ivuxolimab. The sequence derives from an adult with an advanced solid tumor such as melanoma, head and neck, liver or kidney cancer. CDR3 coding DNA: TGTGCCTGGAGTGTAACCAGGGGAGACACTGAAGCTTTCTTT. This encodes CAWSVTRGDTEAFF.